The clone carrying this T cell receptor (beta chain) was observed at least ten times. What it recognizes is unknown. This record belongs to a study of regulatory T cells in long-lasting Graves disease. Study details: Persistent Graves' disease denoted over 5 years of antithyroid drugs plus positive TSH receptor antibodies.

V gave up 2 bases and J gave up 2 bases, with 9 bases separating them. The CDR3 length is 14 residues. Germline V lookup: CDR1 MDHEN, CDR2 SYDVKM. For TCR beta, libraries came from iRepertoire HTBI primers and Arm-PCR of CDR3 regions. TCRdb re-derived calls from the multiplex PCR reads in MiXCR, one entry per CDR3 protein. The table includes more than 300,000 distinct CDR3 sequences, more than 20% detected once. Regarding the study as a whole: Accuracy was perhaps lowered by the small sample size. Newly diagnosed patients shared 1,000 or so public clonotypes; persistent patients shared about 2,500.

Regarding time point: persistent/refractory GD, antithyroid drugs over 5 years with positive TRAb. The TCR library used RNA extracted from PBMCs. By American Thyroid Association guidelines, Graves' disease was diagnosed in the cohort. The genes are TRBV28 and TRBJ2-5, with D unresolved. Here the sequenced sample was peripheral blood mononuclear cells (PBMCs), taken when the disease was refractory, from a patient treated with antithyroid drugs. The sequence derives from a woman in her thirties or forties with Graves disease. CDR3 region: CASSLMSRQETQYF. The CDR3 DNA is TGTGCCAGCAGTTTAATGTCTCGACAAGAGACCCAGTACTTC.